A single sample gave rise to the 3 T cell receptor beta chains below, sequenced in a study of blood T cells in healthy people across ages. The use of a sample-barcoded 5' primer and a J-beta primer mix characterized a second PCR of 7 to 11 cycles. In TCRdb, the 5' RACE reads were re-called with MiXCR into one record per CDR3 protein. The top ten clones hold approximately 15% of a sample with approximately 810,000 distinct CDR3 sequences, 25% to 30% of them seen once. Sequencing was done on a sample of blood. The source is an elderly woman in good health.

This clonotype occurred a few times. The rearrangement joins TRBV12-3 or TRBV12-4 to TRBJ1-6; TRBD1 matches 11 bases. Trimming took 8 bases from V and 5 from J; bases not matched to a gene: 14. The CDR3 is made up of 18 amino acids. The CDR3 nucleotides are TGTGCCAGCTCGACCCGGGACAGGGGGAACTGGCATAATTCACCCCTCCACTTT. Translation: CASSTRDRGNWHNSPLHF.

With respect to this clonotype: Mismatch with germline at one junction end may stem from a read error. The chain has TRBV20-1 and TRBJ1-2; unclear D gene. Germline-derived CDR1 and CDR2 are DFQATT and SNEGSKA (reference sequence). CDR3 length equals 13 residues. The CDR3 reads CGAGEGGRGGYTF. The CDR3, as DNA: TGCGGTGCCGGGGAGGGTGGAAGAGGGGGCTACACCTTC.

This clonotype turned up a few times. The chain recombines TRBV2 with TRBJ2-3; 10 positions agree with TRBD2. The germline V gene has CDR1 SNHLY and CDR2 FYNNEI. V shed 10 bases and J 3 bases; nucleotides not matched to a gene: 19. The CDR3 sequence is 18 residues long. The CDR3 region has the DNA TGTGCCACCCTCGTCCCAGGGGCTGTACTAGCGGGGACAGATACGCAGTATTTT. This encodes CATLVPGAVLAGTDTQYF.